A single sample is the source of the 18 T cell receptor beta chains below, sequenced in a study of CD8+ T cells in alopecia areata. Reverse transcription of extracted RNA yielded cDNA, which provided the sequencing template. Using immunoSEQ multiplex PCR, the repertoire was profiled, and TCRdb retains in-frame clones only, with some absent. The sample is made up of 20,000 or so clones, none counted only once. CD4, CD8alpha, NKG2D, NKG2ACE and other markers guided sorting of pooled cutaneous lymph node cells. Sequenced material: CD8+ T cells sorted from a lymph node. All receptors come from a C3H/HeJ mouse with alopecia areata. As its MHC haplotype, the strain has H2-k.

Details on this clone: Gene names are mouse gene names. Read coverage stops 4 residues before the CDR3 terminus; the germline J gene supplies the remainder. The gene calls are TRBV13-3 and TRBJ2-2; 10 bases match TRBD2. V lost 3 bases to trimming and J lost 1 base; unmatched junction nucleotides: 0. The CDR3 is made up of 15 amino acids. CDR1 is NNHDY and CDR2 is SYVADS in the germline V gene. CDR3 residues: CASSGTGGNTGQLYF. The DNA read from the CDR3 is TGTGCCAGCAGTGGGACTGGGGGAAACACCGGG. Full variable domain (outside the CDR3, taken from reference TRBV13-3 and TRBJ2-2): EAAVTQSPRSKVAVTGGKVTLSCHQTNNHDYMYWYRQDTGHGLRLIHYSYVADSTEKGDIPDGYKASRPSQENFSLILELASLSQTAVYFCASSGTGGNTGQLYFGEGSKLTVL.

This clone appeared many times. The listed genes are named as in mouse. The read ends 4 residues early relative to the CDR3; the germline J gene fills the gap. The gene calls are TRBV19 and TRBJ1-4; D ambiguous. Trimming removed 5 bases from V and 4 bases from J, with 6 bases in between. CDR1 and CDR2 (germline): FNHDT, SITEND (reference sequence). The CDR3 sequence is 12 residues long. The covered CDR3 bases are TGTGCCAGCAGAACAGACAACGAA. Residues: CASRTDNE. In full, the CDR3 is CASRTDNERLFF.

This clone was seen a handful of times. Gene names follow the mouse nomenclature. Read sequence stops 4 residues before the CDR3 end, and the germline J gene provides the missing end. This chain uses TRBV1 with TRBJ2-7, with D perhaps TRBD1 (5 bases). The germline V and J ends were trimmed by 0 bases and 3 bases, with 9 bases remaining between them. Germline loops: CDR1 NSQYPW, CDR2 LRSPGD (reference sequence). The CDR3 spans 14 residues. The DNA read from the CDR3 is TGCACCTGCAGTGCAGAAGGGGAGGTCTAT. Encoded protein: CTCSAEGEVY. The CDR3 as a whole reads CTCSAEGEVYEQYF.

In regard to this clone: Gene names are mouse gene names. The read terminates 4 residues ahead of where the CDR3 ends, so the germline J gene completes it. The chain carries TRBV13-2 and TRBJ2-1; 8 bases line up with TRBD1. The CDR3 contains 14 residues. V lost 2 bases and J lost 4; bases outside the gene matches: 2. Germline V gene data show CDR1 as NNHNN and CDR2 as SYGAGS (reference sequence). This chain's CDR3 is CASGERQGYAEQFF. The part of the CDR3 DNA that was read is TGTGCCAGCGGTGAGAGACAGGGGTATGCT.

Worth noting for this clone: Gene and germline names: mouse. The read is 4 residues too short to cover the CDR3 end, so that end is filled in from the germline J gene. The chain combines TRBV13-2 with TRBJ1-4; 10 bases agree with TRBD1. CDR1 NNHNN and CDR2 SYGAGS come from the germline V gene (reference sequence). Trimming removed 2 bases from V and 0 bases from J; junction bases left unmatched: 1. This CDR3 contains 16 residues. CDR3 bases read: TGTGCCAGCGGTGAAGGGACAGGGGTTTCCAACGAA. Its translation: CASGEGTGVSNE. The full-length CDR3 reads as CASGEGTGVSNERLFF.

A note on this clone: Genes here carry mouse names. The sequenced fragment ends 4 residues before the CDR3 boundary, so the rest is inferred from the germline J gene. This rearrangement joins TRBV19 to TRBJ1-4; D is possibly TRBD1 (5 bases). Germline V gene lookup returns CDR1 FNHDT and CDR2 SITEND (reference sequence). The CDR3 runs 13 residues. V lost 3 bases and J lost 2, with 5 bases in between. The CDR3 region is CASSTGSNERLFF. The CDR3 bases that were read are TGTGCCAGCAGTACAGGGTCCAACGAA.

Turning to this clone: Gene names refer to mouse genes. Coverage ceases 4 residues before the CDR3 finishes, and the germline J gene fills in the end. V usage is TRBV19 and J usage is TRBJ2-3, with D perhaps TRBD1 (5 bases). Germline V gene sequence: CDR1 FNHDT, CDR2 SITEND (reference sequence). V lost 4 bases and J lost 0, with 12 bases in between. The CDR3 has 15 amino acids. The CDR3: CASSPTESSAETLYF. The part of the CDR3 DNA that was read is TGTGCCAGCAGTCCGACAGAATCTAGTGCAGAA.

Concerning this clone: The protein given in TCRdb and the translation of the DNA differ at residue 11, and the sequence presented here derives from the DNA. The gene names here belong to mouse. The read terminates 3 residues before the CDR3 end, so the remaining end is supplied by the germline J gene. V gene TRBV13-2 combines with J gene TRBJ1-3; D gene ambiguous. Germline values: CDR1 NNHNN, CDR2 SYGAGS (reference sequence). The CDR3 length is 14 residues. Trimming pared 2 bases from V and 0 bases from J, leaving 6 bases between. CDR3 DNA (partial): TGTGCCAGCGGTGAACCCAGTTCTGGAAATACG. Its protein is CASGEPSSGNT. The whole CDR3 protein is CASGEPSSGNTLYF.

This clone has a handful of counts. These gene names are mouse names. CDR3 sequence reads: CASRPDSNERLFF. The sequenced CDR3 bases are TGTGCCAGCAGACCCGACAGCAACGAA. J is TRBJ1-4 and V is TRBV14, with TRBD1 as a possible D gene (5 bases). The read terminates 4 residues ahead of where the CDR3 ends, so the germline J gene completes it. Germline V gene data show CDR1 as SGHDT and CDR2 as FRDEAV. The ends were cut back, 5 bases at V and 4 bases at J, with 9 bases in the middle. The CDR3 length is 13 residues.

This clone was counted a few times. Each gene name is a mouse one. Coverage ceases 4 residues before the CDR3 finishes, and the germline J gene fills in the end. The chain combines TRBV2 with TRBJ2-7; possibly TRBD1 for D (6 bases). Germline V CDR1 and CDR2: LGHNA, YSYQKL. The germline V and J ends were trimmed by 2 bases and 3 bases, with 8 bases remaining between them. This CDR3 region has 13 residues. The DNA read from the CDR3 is TGTGCCAGCAGCCAAAACAGGGACTAT. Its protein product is CASSQNRDY. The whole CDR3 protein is CASSQNRDYEQYF.

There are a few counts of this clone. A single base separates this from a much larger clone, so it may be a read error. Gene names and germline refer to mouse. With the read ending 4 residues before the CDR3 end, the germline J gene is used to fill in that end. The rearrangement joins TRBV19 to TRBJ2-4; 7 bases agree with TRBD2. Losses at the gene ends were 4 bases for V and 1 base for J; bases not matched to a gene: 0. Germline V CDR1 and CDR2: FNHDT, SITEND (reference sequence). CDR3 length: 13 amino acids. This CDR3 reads CASSDWGQNTLYF. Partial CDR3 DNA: TGTGCCAGCAGTGACTGGGGTCAAAAC.

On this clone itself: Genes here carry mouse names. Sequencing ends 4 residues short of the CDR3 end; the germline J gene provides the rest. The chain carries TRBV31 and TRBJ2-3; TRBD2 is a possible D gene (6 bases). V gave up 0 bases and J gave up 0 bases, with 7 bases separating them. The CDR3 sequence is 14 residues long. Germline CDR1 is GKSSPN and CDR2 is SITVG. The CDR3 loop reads CAWSLLGSAETLYF. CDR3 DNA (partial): TGTGCCTGGAGTCTACTGGGTAGTGCAGAA. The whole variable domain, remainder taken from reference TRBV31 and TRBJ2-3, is AQTIHQWPVAEIKAVGSPLSLGCTIKGKSSPNLYWYWQATGGTLQQLFYSITVGQVESVVQLNLSASRPKDDQFILSTEKLLLSHSGFYLCAWSLLGSAETLYFGSGTRLTVL.

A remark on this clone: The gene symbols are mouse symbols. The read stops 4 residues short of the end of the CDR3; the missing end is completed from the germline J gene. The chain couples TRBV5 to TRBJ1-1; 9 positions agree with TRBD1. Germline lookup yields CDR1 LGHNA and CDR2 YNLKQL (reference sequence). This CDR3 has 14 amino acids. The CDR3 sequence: CASSHLDRGTEVFF. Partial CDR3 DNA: TGTGCCAGCAGCCACCTCGACAGGGGGACA.

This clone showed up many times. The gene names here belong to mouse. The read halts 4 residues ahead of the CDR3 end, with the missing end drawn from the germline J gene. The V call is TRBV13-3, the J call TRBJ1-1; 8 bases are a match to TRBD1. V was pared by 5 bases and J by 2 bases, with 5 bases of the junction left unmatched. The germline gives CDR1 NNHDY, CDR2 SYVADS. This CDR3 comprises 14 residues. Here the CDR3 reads CASREDRANTEVFF. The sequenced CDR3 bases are TGTGCCAGCAGAGAGGACAGGGCCAACACA.

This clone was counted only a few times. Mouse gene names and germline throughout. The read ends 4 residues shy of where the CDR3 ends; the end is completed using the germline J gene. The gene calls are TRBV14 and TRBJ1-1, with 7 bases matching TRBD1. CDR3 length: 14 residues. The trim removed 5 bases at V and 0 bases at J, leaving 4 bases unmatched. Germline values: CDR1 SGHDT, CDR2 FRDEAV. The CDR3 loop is CASSLRGANTEVFF. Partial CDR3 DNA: TGTGCCAGCAGCCTCAGGGGGGCAAACACA. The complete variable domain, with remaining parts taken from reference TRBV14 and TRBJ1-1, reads EAGVTQSPRYAVLQEGQAVSFWCDPISGHDTLYWYQQPRDQGPQLLVYFRDEAVIDNSQLPSDRFSAVRPKGTNSTLKIQSAKQGDTATYLCASSLRGANTEVFFGKGTRLTVV.

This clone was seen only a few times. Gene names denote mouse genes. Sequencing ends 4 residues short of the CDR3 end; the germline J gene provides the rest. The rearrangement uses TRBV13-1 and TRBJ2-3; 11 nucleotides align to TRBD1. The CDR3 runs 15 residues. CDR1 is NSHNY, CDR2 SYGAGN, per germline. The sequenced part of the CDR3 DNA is TGTGCCAGCAGTGACCGGGACAGGGGGGAAGAA. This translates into CASSDRDRGEE. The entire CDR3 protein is CASSDRDRGEETLYF.

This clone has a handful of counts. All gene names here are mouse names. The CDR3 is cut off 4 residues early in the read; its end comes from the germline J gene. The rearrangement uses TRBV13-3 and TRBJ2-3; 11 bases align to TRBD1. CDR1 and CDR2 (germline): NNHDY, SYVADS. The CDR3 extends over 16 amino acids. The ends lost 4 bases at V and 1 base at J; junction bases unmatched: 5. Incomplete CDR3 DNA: TGTGCCAGCAGTACCGGGACAGGGGGGGGTGCAGAA. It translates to CASSTGTGGGAE. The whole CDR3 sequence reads CASSTGTGGGAETLYF.

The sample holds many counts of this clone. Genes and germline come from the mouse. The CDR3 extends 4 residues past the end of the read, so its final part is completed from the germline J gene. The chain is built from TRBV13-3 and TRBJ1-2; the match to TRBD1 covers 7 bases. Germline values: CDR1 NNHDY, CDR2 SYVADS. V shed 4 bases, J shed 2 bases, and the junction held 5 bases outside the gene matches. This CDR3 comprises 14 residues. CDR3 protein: CASSIRGLNSDYTF. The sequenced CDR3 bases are TGTGCCAGCAGTATAAGGGGGCTCAACTCC.